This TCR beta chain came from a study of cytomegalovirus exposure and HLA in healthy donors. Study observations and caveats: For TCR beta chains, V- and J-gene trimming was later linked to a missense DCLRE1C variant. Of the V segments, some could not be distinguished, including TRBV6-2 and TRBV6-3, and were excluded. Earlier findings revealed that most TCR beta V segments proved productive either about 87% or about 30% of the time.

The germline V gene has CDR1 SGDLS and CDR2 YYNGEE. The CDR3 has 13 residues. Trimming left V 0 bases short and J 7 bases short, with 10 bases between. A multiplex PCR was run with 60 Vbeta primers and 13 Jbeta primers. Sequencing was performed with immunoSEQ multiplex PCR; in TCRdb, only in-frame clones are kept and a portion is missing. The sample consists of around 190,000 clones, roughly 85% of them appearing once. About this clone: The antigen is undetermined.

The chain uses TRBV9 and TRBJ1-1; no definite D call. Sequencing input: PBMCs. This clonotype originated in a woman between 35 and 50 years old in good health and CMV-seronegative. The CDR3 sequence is CASSVAGSCEAFF. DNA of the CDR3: TGTGCCAGCAGCGTAGCTGGGAGCTGTGAAGCTTTCTTT.